Listed here are 3 T cell receptor beta chains from one sample, sequenced in a study of molecular identifiers for immune sequencing clone quantification. A single record per CDR3 protein comes from TCRdb applying MiXCR to the PCR reads. The table records more than 450,000 distinct CDR3 sequences, around 23% of them present only once. Sequenced sample: naive CD8+ T cells from blood, with Jurkat cell RNA spiked in. Documented subset: FACS-sorted CD8+CD4-CCR7+CD45RA+ naive T cells. These receptors were taken from a human donor in good health. Some libraries in this study had Jurkat cell RNA spiked in.

The chain recombines TRBV27 with TRBJ2-7, with TRBD1 matching over 10 bases. The germline gives CDR1 MNHEY, CDR2 SMNVEV (reference sequence). The CDR3 length is 15 residues. The ends lost 5 bases at V and 4 bases at J; junction bases unmatched: 8. The CDR3 DNA reads TGTGCCAGCAGTCGGACAGGGGGATTGGGGTACGAGCAGTACTTC. Translating it yields CASSRTGGLGYEQYF.

V and J are TRBV30 and TRBJ1-2, with 12 bases aligning to TRBD1. The CDR3 is made up of 14 amino acids. V lost 4 bases to trimming and J lost 7 bases; unmatched junction nucleotides: 7. CDR1 and CDR2 (germline): GTSNPN, SVGIG (reference sequence). In nucleotides, the CDR3 is TGTGCCTGGACCCCGGGACAGGGGGCGGGTGGCTACACCTTC. It is translated as CAWTPGQGAGGYTF.

Ten or more counts support this clonotype. V usage is TRBV5-1 and J usage is TRBJ1-1; the match to TRBD1 covers 8 bases. V shed 5 bases and J 7 bases; nucleotides not matched to a gene: 10. The CDR3 is 14 residues long. The V gene's germline CDR1 is SGHRS and CDR2 YFSETQ. CDR3 loop: CASSTTGAGIEAFF. The DNA of the CDR3 is TGCGCCAGCAGTACGACAGGGGCGGGAATTGAAGCTTTCTTT. The whole variable domain, remainder taken from reference TRBV5-1 and TRBJ1-1, is KAGVTQTPRYLIKTRGQQVTLSCSPISGHRSVSWYQQTPGQGLQFLFEYFSETQRNKGNFPGRFSGRQFSNSRSEMNVSTLELGDSALYLCASSTTGAGIEAFFGQGTRLTVV.